This T cell receptor beta chain was identified in a study of cytomegalovirus exposure and HLA in healthy donors. 13 Jbeta primers and 60 Vbeta primers were used for the PCR. Only in-frame clones appear in the TCRdb table, and some are missing; sequencing was by immunoSEQ multiplex PCR. The sample lists around 190,000 clones, 81% occurring once. This clone was counted a few times. The DNA is left out, because the CDR3 cannot be placed on it with certainty; the CDR3 is given as TCRdb lists it. The CDR3 is 16 residues long, ends included. Per germline, CDR1 MNHNY and CDR2 SVGAGI (reference sequence). The chain couples TRBV6-6 to TRBJ2-2; the table's D call TRBD2 went unverified against the DNA. The sequenced sample consisted of PBMCs. This sequence was found in a young man in good health and CMV-seronegative. The CDR3 protein is CASSSSTSGGIGELFF.